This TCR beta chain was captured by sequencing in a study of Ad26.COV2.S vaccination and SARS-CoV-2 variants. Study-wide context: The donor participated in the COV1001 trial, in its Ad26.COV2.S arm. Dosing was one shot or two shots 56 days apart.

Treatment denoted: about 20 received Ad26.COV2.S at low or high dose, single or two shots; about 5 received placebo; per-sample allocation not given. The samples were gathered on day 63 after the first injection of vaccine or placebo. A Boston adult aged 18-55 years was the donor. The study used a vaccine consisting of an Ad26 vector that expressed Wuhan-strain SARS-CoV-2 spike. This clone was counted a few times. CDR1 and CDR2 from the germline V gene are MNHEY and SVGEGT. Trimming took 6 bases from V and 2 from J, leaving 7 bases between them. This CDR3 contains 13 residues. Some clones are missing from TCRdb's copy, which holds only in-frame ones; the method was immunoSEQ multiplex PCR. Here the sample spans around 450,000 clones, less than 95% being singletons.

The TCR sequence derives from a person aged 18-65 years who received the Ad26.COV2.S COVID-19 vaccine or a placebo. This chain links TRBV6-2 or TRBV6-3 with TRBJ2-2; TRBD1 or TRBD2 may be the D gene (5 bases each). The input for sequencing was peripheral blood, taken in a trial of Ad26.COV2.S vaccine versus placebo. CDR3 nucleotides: TGTGCCAGCAGCCGGGACAACACCGGGGAGCTGTTTTTT. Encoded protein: CASSRDNTGELFF.